Following are 9 T cell receptor beta chains from one sample sequenced in a study of T-cell memory formation after mild COVID-19. TCRdb redid the calling of the 5' RACE reads with MiXCR, one entry per CDR3 protein. The sample shows tens of thousands of distinct CDR3 sequences, roughly 16% of them seen only once. Sequenced: PBMCs or a T cell subset sorted from them (not recorded which). The receptors derive from a man between 18 and 35 years old who had mild COVID-19 (a few samples of this study predate the infection). Cell type and time point are not known.

This chain joins TRBV6-5 and TRBJ1-5; TRBD1 agrees at 10 bases. The length of the CDR3 is 15 residues. V lost 0 bases and J lost 7; bases outside the gene matches: 3. CDR1 and CDR2 from the germline V gene are MNHEY and SVGAGI. Written as DNA, the CDR3 is TGTGCCAGCAGTTACTCGACAGGGGGCGGGCAGCCCCAGCATTTT. Encoded protein: CASSYSTGGGQPQHF.

The chain links TRBV6-5 to TRBJ2-7; 8 bases are shared with TRBD1. The CDR3 totals 13 residues. J lost 9 bases, V lost 4 bases, and 8 bases had no gene match. CDR1 and CDR2 from the germline V gene are MNHEY and SVGAGI. The CDR3 nucleotides are TGTGCCAGCAGTTCGGGACAGGCACAGGGGCAGTACTTC. Translated: CASSSGQAQGQYF.

This rearrangement joins TRBV11-2 to TRBJ2-2; TRBD1 might be the D (6 bases). CDR1 and CDR2 from the germline V gene are SGHAT and FQNNGV. This CDR3 is built from 15 residues. Trimming shortened V by 3 bases and J by 7 bases, and 15 bases separated the two germline ends. The CDR3 region is CASSFGQGLGGELFF. The DNA of the CDR3 is TGTGCCAGCAGCTTCGGCCAGGGGTTGGGCGGGGAGCTGTTTTTT.

The chain has TRBV3-1 and TRBJ2-5; TRBD1 matches at 9 bases. This CDR3 has 16 amino acids. In germline, CDR1 is LGHDT, CDR2 YNNKEL (reference sequence). V gave up 2 bases and J gave up 0 bases; unmatched junction bases: 4. The chain's CDR3 is CASSQYGQGNQETQYF. CDR3 nucleotides: TGTGCCAGCAGCCAATATGGACAGGGGAACCAAGAGACCCAGTACTTC.

The V gene is TRBV27, the J gene TRBJ2-5; no firm D call. The CDR3 runs to 14 residues. Germline V lookup: CDR1 MNHEY, CDR2 SMNVEV (reference sequence). Trimming left V 5 bases short and J 6 bases short, with 16 bases between. The CDR3: CASSTRPEIQTQYF. CDR3 sequence (DNA): TGTGCCAGCAGTACCCGACCAGAGATACAGACCCAGTACTTC.

This clonotype came up a few times. The V gene is TRBV7-8, the J gene TRBJ2-2; 8 nucleotides align to TRBD1. Germline lookup yields CDR1 SGHVS and CDR2 FQNEAQ. J lost 1 base, V lost 5 bases, and 6 bases had no gene match. The CDR3 has 16 residues. DNA of the CDR3: TGTGCCAGCAGCATATCGGGGACAGGGAACACCGGGGAGCTGTTTTTT. It codes for CASSISGTGNTGELFF.

This clonotype was detected only a few times. This sequence joins TRBV4-1 and TRBJ2-3; TRBD2 is a possible D gene (6 bases). There are 13 residues in the CDR3. Trimming took off 6 bases at V and 3 bases at J, with 10 bases between the two ends. CDR1 is MGHRA, CDR2 YSYEKL, per germline. CDR3 bases: TGCGCCAGCAGACAGGAGGGAACAGATACGCAGTATTTT. Translating gives CASRQEGTDTQYF.

The chain links TRBV7-9 to TRBJ2-7, with a tentative D call TRBD2 (6 bases). Germline V lookup: CDR1 SEHNR, CDR2 FQNEAQ (reference sequence). V lost 3 bases to trimming and J lost 3 bases, with 9 bases between them. The CDR3 runs 13 residues. The CDR3 protein is CASSFFGGYEQYF. The CDR3 coding sequence is TGTGCCAGCAGCTTCTTCGGGGGCTACGAGCAGTACTTC. The complete variable domain, with remaining parts taken from reference TRBV7-9 and TRBJ2-7, reads DTGVSQNPRHKITKRGQNVTFRCDPISEHNRLYWYRQTLGQGPEFLTYFQNEAQLEKSRLLSDRFSAERPKGSFSTLEIQRTEQGDSAMYLCASSFFGGYEQYFGPGTRLTVT.

This clonotype occurred many times. V is TRBV7-9 and J is TRBJ2-7; no clear D gene. CDR3 length: 13 amino acids. Germline-derived CDR1 and CDR2 are SEHNR and FQNEAQ (reference sequence). V was clipped by 2 bases and J by 0 bases, with 5 bases between them. This CDR3 is CASSLISSYEQYV. The CDR3 DNA follows: TGTGCCAGCAGCTTAATCAGCTCCTACGAGCAGTACGTC.